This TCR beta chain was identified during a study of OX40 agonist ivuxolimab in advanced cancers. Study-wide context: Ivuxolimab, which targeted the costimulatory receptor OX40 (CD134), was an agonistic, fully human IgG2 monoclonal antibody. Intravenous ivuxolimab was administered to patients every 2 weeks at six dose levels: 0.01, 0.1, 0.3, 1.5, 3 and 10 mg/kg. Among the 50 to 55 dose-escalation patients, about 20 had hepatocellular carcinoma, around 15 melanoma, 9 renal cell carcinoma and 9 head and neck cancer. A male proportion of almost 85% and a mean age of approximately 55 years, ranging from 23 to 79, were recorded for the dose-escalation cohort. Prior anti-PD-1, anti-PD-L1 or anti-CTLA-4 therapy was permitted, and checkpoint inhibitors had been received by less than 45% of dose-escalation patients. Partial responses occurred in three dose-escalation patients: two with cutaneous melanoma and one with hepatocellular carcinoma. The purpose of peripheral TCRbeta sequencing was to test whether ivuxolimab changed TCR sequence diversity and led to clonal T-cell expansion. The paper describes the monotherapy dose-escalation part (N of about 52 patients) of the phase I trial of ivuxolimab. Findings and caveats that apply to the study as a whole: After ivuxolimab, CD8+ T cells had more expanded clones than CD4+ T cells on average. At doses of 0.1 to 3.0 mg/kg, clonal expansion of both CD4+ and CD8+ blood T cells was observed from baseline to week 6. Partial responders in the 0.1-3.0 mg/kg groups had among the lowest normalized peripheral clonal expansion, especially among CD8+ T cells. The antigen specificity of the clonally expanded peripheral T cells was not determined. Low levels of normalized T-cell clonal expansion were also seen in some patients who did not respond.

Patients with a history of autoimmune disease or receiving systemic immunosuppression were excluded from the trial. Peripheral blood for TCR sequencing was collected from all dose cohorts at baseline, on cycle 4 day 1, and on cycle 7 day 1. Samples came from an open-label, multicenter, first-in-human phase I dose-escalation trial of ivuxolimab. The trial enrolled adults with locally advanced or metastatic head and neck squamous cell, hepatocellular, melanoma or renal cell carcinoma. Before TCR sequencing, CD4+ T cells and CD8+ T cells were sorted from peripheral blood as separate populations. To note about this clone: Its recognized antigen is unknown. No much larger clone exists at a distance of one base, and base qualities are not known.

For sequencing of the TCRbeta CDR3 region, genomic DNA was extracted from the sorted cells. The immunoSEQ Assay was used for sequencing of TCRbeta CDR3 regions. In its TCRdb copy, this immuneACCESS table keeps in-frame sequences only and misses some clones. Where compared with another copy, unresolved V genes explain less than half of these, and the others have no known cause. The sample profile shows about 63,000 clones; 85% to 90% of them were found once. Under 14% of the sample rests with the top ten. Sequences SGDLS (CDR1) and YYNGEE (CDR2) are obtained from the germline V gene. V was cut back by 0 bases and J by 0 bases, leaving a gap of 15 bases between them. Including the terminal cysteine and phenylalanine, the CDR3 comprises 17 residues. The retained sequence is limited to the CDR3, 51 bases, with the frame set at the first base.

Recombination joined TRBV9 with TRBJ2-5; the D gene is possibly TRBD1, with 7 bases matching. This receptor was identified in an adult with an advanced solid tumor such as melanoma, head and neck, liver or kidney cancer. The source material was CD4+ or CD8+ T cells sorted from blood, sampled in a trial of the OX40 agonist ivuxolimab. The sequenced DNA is TGTGCCAGCAGCGTAGACCCTTCAGGGGGGTACCAAGAGACCCAGTACTTC. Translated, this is CASSVDPSGGYQETQYF.